This entry describes one T cell receptor beta chain. The antigen remains undetermined. Isolated RNA was reverse transcribed into cDNA used as the sequencing template. The protocol was immunoSEQ multiplex PCR, while the TCRdb copy is restricted to in-frame clones and leaves out a portion. The table has 150,000 to 200,000 clones, under 80% seen once; the top ten hold about 1.3%. These data come from a study of CD8+ T cells in alopecia areata. The wider study: Each day, treated patients took oral tofacitinib twice, at 5 to 10 mg per dose.

V trimming: 1 base; J trimming: 8 bases; junction bases outside the gene matches: 5. The CDR3 length is 14 residues. Germline V gene sequence: CDR1 SGHDT, CDR2 YYEEEE. Noted treatment: oral pan-JAK inhibitor, 5-10 mg twice daily. Separation by sorting yielded CD4+ and CD8+ T cells from PBMCs. General observations from the study: A large proportion of expanded lesional clones were detected persisting in scalp and blood during tofacitinib.

The source is a human donor with alopecia areata. V and J are TRBV5-6 and TRBJ1-4; 7 bases line up with TRBD1. The sequencing used CD4+ T cells sorted from blood, collected around week 50, from a patient treated with tofacitinib. CDR3 nucleotide sequence: TGTGCCAGCAGCTTGAAGGGGGCAGGCGAAAAACTGTTTTTT. It yields the protein CASSLKGAGEKLFF.